This T cell receptor (beta chain) was sequenced for a study of T-cell memory formation after mild COVID-19. For the study at large: TCR clusters largely stayed donor specific.

Remarks on this clonotype: Its antigen is currently unknown.

The CDR3 runs 13 residues. Trimming at V came to 4 bases and at J to 6 bases, leaving 4 bases not matched to a gene. CDR1 and CDR2 (germline): SGDLS, YYNGEE. TCRdb recomputed calls from the 5' RACE reads with MiXCR, one row per CDR3 protein. The sample has about 270,000 distinct CDR3 sequences, about 20% seen once. Points from the study as a whole: Clones contracting over day 15 to 85 were CD4/CD8 balanced, with later expanders leaning CD4+. There were some responding clones in pre-infection memory, which suggested that cross-reactive memory had joined. For contracting clones, CD4+ ones sat mainly in CM and EM, CD8+ in EMRA.

The V gene is TRBV9, the J gene TRBJ2-7, with 10 bases aligning to TRBD1. Sequenced material: PBMCs or a T cell subset sorted from them (not recorded which). This receptor was taken from a man between 18 and 29 years old who had mild COVID-19 (a few samples of this study predate the infection). Cell type and time point are not known. CDR3 DNA: TGTGCCAGCAGCCGGGACAGGGGTGGCGAGCAGTACGTC. Translating it yields CASSRDRGGEQYV.